This T cell receptor (beta chain) was sequenced during a study of Tregs in tolerant kidney transplant recipients. Study-wide background: Sorting of CD4+CD25+CD127- cells followed 3-day belatacept mixed lymphocyte reactions, sometimes with roughly 5-day graft donor restimulation. Sorting used antibodies to exclude donor cells.

Some clones are missing from TCRdb's copy, which holds only in-frame ones; the method was immunoSEQ multiplex PCR. The sample has approximately 41,000 clones, just under 97% seen once. Points from the study as a whole: Biological reproducibility was not directly addressed, but technical replication error appeared minimal. Few patients were studied, so findings need validation in larger groups.

Concerning this clone itself: What it binds is unknown.

The germline CDR1 and CDR2 sequences are LNHDA and SQIVND (reference sequence). The CDR3 is 13 amino acids. The V gene lost 3 bases and the J gene lost 4 bases, with 7 bases spanning the gap. The chain joins TRBV19 to TRBJ1-5; D not resolved. The TCR sequence derives from a human donor in good health. The sequenced sample consisted of Tregs from blood cultured with allogeneic cells. The DNA of the CDR3 is TGTGCCAGTAGTATCTCGGGGAATCAGCCCCAGCATTTT. Encoded protein: CASSISGNQPQHF.